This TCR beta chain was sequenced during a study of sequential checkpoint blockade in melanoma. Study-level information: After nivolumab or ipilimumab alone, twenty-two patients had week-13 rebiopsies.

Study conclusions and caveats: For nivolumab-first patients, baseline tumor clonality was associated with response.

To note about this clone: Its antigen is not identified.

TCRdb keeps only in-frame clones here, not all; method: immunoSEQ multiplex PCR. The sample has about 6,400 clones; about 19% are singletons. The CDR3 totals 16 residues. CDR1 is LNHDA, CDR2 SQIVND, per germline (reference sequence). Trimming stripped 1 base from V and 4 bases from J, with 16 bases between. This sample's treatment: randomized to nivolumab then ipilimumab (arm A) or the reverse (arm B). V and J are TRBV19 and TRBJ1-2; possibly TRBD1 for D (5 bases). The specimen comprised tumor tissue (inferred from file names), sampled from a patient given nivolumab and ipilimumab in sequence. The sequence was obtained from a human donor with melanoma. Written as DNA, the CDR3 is TGTGCCAGTAGTATAGTGGGCAGGGAAGGAGGCTATGGCTACACCTTC. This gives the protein CASSIVGREGGYGYTF.